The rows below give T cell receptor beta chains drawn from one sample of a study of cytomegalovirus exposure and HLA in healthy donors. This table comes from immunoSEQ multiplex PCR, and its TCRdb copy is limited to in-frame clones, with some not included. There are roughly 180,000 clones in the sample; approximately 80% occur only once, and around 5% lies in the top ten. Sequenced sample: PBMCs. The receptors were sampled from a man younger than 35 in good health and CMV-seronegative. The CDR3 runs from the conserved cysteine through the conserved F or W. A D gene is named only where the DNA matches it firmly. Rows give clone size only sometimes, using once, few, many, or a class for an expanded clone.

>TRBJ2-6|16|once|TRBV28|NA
CASTVVQGSGANVLTF
TGTGCCAGCACCGTGGTCCAGGGATCTGGGGCCAACGTCCTGACTTTC
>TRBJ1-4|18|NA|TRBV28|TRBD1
CASSPPRGRGRLTGKLFF
TGTGCCAGCAGCCCCCCCCGTGGCAGGGGGCGTCTTACCGGAAAACTGTTTTTT
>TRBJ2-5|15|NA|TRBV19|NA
CASSTWDTGQETQYF
TGTGCCAGTAGCACATGGGACACGGGACAAGAGACCCAGTACTTC
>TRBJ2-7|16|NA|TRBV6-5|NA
CASSYSRAGGSYEQYF
TGTGCCAGCAGTTACTCGAGGGCTGGGGGCAGCTACGAGCAGTACTTC
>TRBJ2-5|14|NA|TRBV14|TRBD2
CASSQPGGWETQYF
TGTGCCAGCAGCCAACCGGGAGGTTGGGAGACCCAGTACTTC
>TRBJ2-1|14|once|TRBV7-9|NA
CASSYQADYNEQFF
TGTGCCAGCAGCTACCAAGCGGACTACAATGAGCAGTTCTTC
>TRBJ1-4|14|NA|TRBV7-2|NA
CASSAPGDLVKLFF
TGTGCCAGCAGCGCCCCAGGGGATCTAGTAAAACTGTTTTTT
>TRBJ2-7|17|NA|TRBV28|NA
CASSYPLYGKSTYEQYF
TGTGCCAGCAGTTACCCCCTTTACGGGAAGTCCACCTACGAGCAGTACTTC
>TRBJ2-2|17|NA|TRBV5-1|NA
CASSPVPGQTSTGELFF
TGCGCCAGCAGCCCGGTTCCGGGACAAACTTCCACCGGGGAGCTGTTTTTT
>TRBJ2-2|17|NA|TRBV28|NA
CASSTKSGTRYTGELFF
TGTGCCAGCAGCACAAAGAGCGGGACACGGTACACCGGGGAGCTGTTTTTT
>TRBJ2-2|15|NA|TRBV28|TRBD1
CASRGQGEGAGELFF
TGTGCCAGCAGAGGACAGGGAGAAGGAGCCGGGGAGCTGTTTTTT
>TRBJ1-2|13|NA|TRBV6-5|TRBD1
CASSGGGDYGYTF
TGTGCCAGCAGTGGAGGGGGCGACTATGGCTACACCTTC
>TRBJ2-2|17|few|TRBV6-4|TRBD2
CASSDSKSGSDTGELFF
TGTGCCAGCAGTGACTCAAAAAGCGGGAGCGACACCGGGGAGCTGTTTTTT
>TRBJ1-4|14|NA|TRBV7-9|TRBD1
CASRATGEHEKLFF
TGTGCCAGCAGGGCCACAGGGGAACATGAAAAACTGTTTTTT
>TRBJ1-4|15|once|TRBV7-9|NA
CASSDLTATNEKLFF
TGTGCCAGCAGCGATCTTACTGCAACTAATGAAAAACTGTTTTTT
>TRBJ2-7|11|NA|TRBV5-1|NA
CASSNHYEQYF
TGCGCCAGCAGCAATCACTACGAGCAGTACTTC
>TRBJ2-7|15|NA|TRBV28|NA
CASSSRGLMKYEQYF
TGTGCCAGCAGTTCCAGAGGGTTGATGAAATACGAGCAGTACTTC
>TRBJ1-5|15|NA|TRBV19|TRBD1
CASSIGTDSNQPQHF
TGTGCCAGTAGTATCGGGACAGATAGCAATCAGCCCCAGCATTTT
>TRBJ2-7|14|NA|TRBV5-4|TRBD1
CASSLGQQRNEQYF
TGTGCCAGCAGCCTGGGACAGCAACGAAACGAGCAGTACTTC
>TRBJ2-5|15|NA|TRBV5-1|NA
CASSPPLDSQETQYF
TGCGCCAGCAGCCCGCCCCTGGACAGTCAAGAGACCCAGTACTTC
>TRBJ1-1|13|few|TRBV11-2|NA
CASSLLTASEAFF
TGTGCCAGCAGCTTATTGACAGCCAGTGAAGCTTTCTTT
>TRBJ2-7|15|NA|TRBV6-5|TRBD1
CASSYLPGQGYEQYF
TGTGCCAGCAGTTACTTGCCAGGACAGGGATACGAGCAGTACTTC
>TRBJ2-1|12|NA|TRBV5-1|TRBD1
CASSQTGDEQFF
TGCGCCAGCAGCCAAACAGGGGATGAGCAGTTCTTC
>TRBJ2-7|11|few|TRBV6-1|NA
CASSDRGGLYF
TGTGCCAGCAGTGATAGGGGGGGCCTGTACTTC
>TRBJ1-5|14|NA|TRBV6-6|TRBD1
CASRTGVGIQPQHF
TGTGCCAGCAGAACAGGGGTTGGGATTCAGCCCCAGCATTTT
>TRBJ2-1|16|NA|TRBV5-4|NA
CASSGGHRLRVDEQFF
TGTGCCAGCAGCGGTGGACATCGCCTTAGGGTCGATGAGCAGTTCTTC
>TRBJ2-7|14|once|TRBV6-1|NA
CASRTRAGVYEQYF
TGTGCCAGCCGGACCCGGGCAGGGGTCTACGAGCAGTACTTC
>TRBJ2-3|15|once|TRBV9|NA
CASSRDFTKGDTQYF
TGTGCCAGCAGCCGGGATTTTACTAAAGGGGATACGCAGTATTTT
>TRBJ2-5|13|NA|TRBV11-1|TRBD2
CASSHWEGETQYF
TGTGCCAGCAGCCACTGGGAGGGTGAGACCCAGTACTTC
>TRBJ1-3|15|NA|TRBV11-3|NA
CASSFWSVSGNTIYF
TGTGCCAGCAGCTTTTGGAGTGTCTCTGGAAACACCATATATTTT
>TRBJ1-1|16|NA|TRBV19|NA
CASSISSGRVNTEAFF
TGTGCCAGTAGTATAAGTTCGGGCAGGGTGAACACTGAAGCTTTCTTT
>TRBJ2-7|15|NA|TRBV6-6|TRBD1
CASRETGGANYEQYF
TGTGCCAGCAGAGAAACAGGGGGCGCTAACTACGAGCAGTACTTC
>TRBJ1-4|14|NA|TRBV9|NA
CASSAGLSNEKLFF
TGTGCCAGCAGCGCGGGACTGTCTAATGAAAAACTGTTTTTT
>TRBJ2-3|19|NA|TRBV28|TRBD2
CASSSPGLAGGLGTDTQYF
TGTGCCAGCAGTTCCCCGGGACTAGCGGGAGGGCTGGGCACAGATACGCAGTATTTT
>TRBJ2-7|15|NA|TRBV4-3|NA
CASSQGIATFGEQYF
TGCGCCAGCAGCCAAGGAATAGCCACCTTCGGCGAGCAGTACTTC